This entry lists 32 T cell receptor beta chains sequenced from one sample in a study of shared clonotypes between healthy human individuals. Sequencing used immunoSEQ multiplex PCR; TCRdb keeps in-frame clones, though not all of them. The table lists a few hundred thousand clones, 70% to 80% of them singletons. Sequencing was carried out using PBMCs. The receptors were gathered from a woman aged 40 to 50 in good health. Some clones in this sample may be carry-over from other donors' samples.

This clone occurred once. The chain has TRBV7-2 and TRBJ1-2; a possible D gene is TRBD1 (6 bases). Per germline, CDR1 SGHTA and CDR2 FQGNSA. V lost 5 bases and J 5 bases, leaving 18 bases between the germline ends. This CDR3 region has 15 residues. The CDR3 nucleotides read TGTGCCAGCAGCCCCTCAGGGGACATTTATTATGGCTACACCTTC. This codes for CASSPSGDIYYGYTF.

The CDR3 is CASSEVMDTGETQYF. Here the CDR3 DNA reads TGTGCCAGCAGTGAAGTTATGGACACAGGCGAGACCCAGTACTTC. The genes are TRBV6-1 and TRBJ2-5, with a tentative D call TRBD1 (5 bases). V shed 1 base and J shed 5 bases, with 14 bases lying between them. The CDR3 length is 15 residues. CDR1 MNHNS and CDR2 SASEGT come from the germline V gene.

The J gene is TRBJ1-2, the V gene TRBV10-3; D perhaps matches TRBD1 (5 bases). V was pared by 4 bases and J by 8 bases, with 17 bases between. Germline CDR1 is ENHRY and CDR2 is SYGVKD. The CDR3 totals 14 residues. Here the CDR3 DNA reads TGTGCCATCAGTGGTTCCGGGGGGGACGTGGGCTACACCTTC. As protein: CAISGSGGDVGYTF.

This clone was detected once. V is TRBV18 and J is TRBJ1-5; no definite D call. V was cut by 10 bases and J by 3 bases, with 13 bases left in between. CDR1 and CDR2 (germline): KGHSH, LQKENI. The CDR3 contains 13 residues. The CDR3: CATQESLNQPQHF. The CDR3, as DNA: TGTGCCACCCAAGAGTCCCTCAATCAGCCCCAGCATTTT.

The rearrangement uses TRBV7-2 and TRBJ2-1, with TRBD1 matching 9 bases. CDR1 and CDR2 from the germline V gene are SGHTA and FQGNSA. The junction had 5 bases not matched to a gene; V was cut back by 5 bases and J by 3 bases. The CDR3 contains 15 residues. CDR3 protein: CASSATGGYYNEQFF. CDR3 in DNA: TGTGCCAGCAGCGCAACAGGGGGCTACTACAATGAGCAGTTCTTC.

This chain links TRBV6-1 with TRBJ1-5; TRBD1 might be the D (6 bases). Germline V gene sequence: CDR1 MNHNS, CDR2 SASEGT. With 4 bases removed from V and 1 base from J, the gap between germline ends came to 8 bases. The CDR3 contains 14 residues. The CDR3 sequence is CASSGQVSNQPQHF. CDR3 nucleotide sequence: TGTGCCAGCAGTGGACAGGTGAGCAATCAGCCCCAGCATTTT.

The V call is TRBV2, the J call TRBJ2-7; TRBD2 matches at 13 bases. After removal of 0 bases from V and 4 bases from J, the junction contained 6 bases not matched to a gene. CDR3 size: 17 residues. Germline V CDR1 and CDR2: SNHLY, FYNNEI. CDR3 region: CASSEARGLAGLYEQYF. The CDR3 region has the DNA TGTGCCAGCAGTGAAGCAAGGGGACTAGCGGGACTATACGAGCAGTACTTC.

The CDR3 loop reads CASSPGQYGYTF. CDR3 DNA sequence: TGTGCCAGCAGCCCTGGACAGTACGGCTACACCTTC. V and J are TRBV7-9 and TRBJ1-2, with D possibly TRBD1 on 6 matching bases. Germline assignment: CDR1 SEHNR and CDR2 FQNEAQ (reference sequence). Trimming took off 5 bases at V and 8 bases at J, with 12 bases between the two ends. The CDR3 spans 12 residues.

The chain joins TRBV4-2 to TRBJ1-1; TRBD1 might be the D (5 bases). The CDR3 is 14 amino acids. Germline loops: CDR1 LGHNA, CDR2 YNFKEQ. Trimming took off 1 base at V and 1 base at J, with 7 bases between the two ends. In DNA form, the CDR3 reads TGTGCCAGCAGCCAAGGCGGGGCGAACACTGAAGCTTTCTTT. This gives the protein CASSQGGANTEAFF.

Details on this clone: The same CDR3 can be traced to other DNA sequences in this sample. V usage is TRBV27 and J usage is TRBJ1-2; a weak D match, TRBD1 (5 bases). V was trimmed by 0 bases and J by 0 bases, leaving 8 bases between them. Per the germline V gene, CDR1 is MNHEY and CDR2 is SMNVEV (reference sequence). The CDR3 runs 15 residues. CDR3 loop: CASSLSRGANYGYTF. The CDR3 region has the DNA TGTGCCAGCAGTTTATCAAGAGGGGCTAACTATGGCTACACCTTC.

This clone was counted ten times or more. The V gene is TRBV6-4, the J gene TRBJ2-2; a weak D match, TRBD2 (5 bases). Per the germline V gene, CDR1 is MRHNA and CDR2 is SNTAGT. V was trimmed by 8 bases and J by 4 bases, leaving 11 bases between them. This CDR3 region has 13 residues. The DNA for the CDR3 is TGTGCCAGCTCCCCGGGGAGCACCGGGGAGCTGTTTTTT. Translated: CASSPGSTGELFF.

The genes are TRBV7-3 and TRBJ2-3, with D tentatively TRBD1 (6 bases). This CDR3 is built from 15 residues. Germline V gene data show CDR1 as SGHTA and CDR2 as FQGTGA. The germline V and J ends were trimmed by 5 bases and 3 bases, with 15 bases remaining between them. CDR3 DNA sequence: TGTGCCAGCAGCGCCACAGGGATCGGGACAGATACGCAGTATTTT. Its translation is CASSATGIGTDTQYF.

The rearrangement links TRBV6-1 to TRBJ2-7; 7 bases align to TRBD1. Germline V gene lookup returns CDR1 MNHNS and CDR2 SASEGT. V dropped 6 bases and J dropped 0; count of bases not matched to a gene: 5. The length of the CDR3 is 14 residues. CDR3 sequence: CASRLGQNSYEQYF. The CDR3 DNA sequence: TGTGCCAGCAGGCTGGGACAGAACTCCTACGAGCAGTACTTC.

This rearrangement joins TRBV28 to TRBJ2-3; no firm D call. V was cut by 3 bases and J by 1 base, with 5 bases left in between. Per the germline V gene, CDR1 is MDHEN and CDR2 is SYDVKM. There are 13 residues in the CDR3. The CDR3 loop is CASSFRRTDTQYF. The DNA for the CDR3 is TGTGCCAGCAGTTTTCGGCGCACAGATACGCAGTATTTT. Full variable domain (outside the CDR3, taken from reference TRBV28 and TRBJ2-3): DVKVTQSSRYLVKRTGEKVFLECVQDMDHENMFWYRQDPGLGLRLIYFSYDVKMKEKGDIPEGYSVSREKKERFSLILESASTNQTSMYLCASSFRRTDTQYFGPGTRLTVL.

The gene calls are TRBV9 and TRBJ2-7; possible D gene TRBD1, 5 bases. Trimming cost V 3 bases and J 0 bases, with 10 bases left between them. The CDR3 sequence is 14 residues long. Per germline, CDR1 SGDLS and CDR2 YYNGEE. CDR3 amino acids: CASSARQSSYEQYF. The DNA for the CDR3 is TGTGCCAGCAGCGCCCGACAGAGCTCCTACGAGCAGTACTTC.

CDR3 loop: CASTGLAVNEQFF. The CDR3 DNA follows: TGCGCCAGCACTGGACTAGCGGTCAATGAGCAGTTCTTC. This chain joins TRBV5-1 and TRBJ2-1, with 10 bases matching TRBD2. This CDR3 spans 13 amino acids. Looked up from germline, CDR1 is SGHRS and CDR2 is YFSETQ. The J segment lost 6 bases and the V segment lost 6 bases, leaving 3 bases of the junction unmatched.

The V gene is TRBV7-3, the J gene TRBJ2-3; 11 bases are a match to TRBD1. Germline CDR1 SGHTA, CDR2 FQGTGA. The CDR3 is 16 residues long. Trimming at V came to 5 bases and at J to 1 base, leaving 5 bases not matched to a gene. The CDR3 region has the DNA TGTGCCAGCAGCAAGGACAGGGGGCTTGGCACAGATACGCAGTATTTT. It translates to CASSKDRGLGTDTQYF.

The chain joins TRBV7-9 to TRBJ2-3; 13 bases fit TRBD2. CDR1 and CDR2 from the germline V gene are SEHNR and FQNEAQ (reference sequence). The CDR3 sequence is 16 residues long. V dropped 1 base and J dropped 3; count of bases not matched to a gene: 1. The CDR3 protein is CASSLVLAGGTDTQYF. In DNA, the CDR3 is TGTGCCAGCAGCTTAGTACTAGCGGGAGGGACAGATACGCAGTATTTT.

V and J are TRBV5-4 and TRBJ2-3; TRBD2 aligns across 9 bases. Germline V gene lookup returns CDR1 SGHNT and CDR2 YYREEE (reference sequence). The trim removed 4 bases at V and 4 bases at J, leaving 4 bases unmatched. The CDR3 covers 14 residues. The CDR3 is CASSLAGSSDTQYF. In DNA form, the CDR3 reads TGTGCCAGCAGCCTAGCGGGATCGTCAGATACGCAGTATTTT.

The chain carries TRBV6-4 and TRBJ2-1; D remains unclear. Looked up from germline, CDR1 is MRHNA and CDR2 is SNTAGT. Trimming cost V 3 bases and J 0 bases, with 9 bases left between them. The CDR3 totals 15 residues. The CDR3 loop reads CASSDSPDSYNEQFF. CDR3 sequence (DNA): TGTGCCAGCAGTGATAGTCCGGACTCCTACAATGAGCAGTTCTTC.

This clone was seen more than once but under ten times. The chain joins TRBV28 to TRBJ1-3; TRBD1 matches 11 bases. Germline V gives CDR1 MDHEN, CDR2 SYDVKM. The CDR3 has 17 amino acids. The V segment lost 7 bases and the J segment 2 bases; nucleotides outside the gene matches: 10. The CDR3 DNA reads TGTGCCAGCAATACTCCGGGACAGGGGGGAACTGGAAACACCATATATTTT. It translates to CASNTPGQGGTGNTIYF.

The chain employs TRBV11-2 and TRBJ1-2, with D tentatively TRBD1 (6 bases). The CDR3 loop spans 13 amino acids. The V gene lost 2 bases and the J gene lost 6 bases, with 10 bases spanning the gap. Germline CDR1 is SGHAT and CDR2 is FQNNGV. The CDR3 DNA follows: TGTGCCAGCAGCTTAAGACAGGAAGATGGCTACACCTTC. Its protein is CASSLRQEDGYTF.

The CDR3 nucleotides read TGTGCCAGCCTGAGCGGCGGACCAGGGCTGAACACTGAAGCTTTCTTT. This encodes CASLSGGPGLNTEAFF. The rearrangement links TRBV27 to TRBJ1-1; tentative D call: TRBD1 (5 bases). The length of the CDR3 is 16 residues. Germline V gene lookup returns CDR1 MNHEY and CDR2 SMNVEV (reference sequence). V lost 8 bases and J 0 bases, leaving 19 bases between the germline ends.

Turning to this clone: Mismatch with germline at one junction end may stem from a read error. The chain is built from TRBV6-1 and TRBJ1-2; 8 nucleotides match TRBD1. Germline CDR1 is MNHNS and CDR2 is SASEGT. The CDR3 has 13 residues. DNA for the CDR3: TGTGCCAGCAGTGGAGAAAAACAGGGGGTACTCTATTTC. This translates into CASSGEKQGVLYF.

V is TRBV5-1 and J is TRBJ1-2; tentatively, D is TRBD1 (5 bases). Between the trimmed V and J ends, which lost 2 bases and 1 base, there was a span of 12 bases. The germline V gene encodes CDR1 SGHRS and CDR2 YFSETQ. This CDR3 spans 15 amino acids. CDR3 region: CASSFEGSLNYGYTF. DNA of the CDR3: TGCGCCAGCAGCTTCGAGGGGAGCCTTAACTATGGCTACACCTTC.

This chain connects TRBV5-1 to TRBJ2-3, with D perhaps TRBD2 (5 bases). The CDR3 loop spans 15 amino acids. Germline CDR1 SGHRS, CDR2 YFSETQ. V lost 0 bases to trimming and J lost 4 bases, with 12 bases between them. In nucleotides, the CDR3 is TGCGCCAGCAGCTTGGGGCGGGCTAAGGCAGATACGCAGTATTTT. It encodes CASSLGRAKADTQYF.

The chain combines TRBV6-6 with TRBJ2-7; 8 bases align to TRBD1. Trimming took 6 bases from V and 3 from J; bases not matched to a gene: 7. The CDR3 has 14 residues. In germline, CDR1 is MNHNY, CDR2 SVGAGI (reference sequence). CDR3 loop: CASRLQGVLYEQYF. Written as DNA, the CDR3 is TGTGCCAGCAGGTTACAGGGGGTACTCTACGAGCAGTACTTC.

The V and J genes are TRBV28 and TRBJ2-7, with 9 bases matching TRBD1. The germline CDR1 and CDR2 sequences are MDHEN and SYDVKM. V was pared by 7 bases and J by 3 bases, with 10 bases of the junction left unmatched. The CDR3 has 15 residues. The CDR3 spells CASNPPGTGSYEQYF. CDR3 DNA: TGTGCCAGCAATCCGCCCGGGACAGGGAGCTACGAGCAGTACTTC.

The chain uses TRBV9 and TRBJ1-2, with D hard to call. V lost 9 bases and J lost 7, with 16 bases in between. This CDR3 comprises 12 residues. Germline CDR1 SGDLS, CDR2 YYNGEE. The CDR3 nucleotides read TGTGCCACCGGAGCCCTGTCTGGTGGCTACACCTTC. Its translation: CATGALSGGYTF. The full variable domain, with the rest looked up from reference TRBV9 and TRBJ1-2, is DSGVTQTPKHLITATGQRVTLRCSPRSGDLSVYWYQQSLDQGLQFLIQYYNGEERAKGNILERFSAQQFPDLHSELNLSSLELGDSALYFCATGALSGGYTFGSGTRLTVV.

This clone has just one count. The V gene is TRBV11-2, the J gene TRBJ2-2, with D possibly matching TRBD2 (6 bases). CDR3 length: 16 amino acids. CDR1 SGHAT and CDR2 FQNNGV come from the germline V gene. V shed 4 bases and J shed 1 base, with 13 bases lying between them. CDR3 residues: CASSSLGGGNTGELFF. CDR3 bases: TGTGCCAGCAGCTCCTTGGGGGGTGGGAACACCGGGGAGCTGTTTTTT.

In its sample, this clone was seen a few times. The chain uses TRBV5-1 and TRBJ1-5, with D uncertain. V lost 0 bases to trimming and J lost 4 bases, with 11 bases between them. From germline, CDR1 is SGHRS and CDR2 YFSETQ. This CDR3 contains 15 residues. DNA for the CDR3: TGCGCCAGCAGCTTGGCGGGGAGTAGGAATCAGCCCCAGCATTTT. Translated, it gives CASSLAGSRNQPQHF.

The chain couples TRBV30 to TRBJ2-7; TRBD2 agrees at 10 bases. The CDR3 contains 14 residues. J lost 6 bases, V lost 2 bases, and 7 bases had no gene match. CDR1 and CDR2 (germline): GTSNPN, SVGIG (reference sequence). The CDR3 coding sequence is TGTGCCTGGAGTATGCTAGCGGGAGTTTCCGAGCAGTACTTC. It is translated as CAWSMLAGVSEQYF.